These T cell receptor beta chains were read from a single sample in a study of read filtering for tumor transcriptome and immune sequencing. TCRdb recomputed calls from the reads with MiXCR, one row per CDR3 protein. The sample lists 49,000 or so distinct CDR3 sequences; roughly 12% were seen once. The sample consisted of a population of CD138-negative cells sorted from bone marrow. These TCRs come from a donor over 35 with multiple myeloma. Each CDR3 is given with its conserved first and last residue. The order of the fields is V gene, clone size, D gene, J gene, CDR3 DNA, CDR3 protein. The D gene is left open where the match is weak. Where a row states a size, it is once, few, many or the class of an expanded clone; other rows omit it.

v_call: TRBV6-2/TRBV6-3
clone_size: many
d_call: TRBD2
j_call: TRBJ2-4
cdr3_nt: TGTGCCAGCAGTTACCCCATAGGAAGCGGGGAGGCCAAAAACATTCAGTACTTC
cdr3_aa: CASSYPIGSGEAKNIQYF

v_call: TRBV6-1
clone_size: many
d_call: NA
j_call: TRBJ1-5
cdr3_nt: TGTGCCAGCAGACTATGGGAGACAAATAGCAATCAGCCCCAGCATTTT
cdr3_aa: CASRLWETNSNQPQHF

v_call: TRBV29-1
clone_size: many
d_call: NA
j_call: TRBJ2-5
cdr3_nt: TGCAGCGCCTACCAAGAGACCCAGTACTTC
cdr3_aa: CSAYQETQYF

v_call: TRBV6-2/TRBV6-3
clone_size: many
d_call: NA
j_call: TRBJ2-7
cdr3_nt: TGTGCCAGCAAGATATGGGACGGATACTACGAGCAGTACTTC
cdr3_aa: CASKIWDGYYEQYF

v_call: TRBV7-2
clone_size: NA
d_call: NA
j_call: TRBJ2-3
cdr3_nt: TGTGCCAGCAGCTTAACCCCGGGCACAGATACGCAGTATTTT
cdr3_aa: CASSLTPGTDTQYF

v_call: TRBV5-1
clone_size: many
d_call: NA
j_call: TRBJ1-1
cdr3_nt: TGCGCCAGCAGCTCCCCGATGAACACTGAAGCTTTCTTT
cdr3_aa: CASSSPMNTEAFF

v_call: TRBV23-1
clone_size: many
d_call: NA
j_call: TRBJ1-4
cdr3_nt: TGCGCCATCACGAAGGGAGGGGACGGTGAAAAACTGTTTTTT
cdr3_aa: CAITKGGDGEKLFF

v_call: TRBV20-1
clone_size: many
d_call: NA
j_call: TRBJ2-3
cdr3_nt: TGCAGTGCTAGAGACCCGCCTGGGGGGCCCACAGATACGCAGTATTTT
cdr3_aa: CSARDPPGGPTDTQYF

v_call: TRBV20-1
clone_size: many
d_call: TRBD1
j_call: TRBJ1-1
cdr3_nt: TGCAGTGCTACAGGGGACAGGGGGCTAACTGAAGCTTTCTTT
cdr3_aa: CSATGDRGLTEAFF

v_call: TRBV4-1
clone_size: many
d_call: NA
j_call: TRBJ2-1
cdr3_nt: TGCGCCAGCAGCCAAAGCGAAGGCTCCTACAATGAGCAGTTCTTC
cdr3_aa: CASSQSEGSYNEQFF

v_call: TRBV20-1
clone_size: many
d_call: TRBD2
j_call: TRBJ2-7
cdr3_nt: TGCAGTGCTTGGCGGACTAGCTCCTACGAGCAGTACTTC
cdr3_aa: CSAWRTSSYEQYF

v_call: TRBV11-2
clone_size: many
d_call: NA
j_call: TRBJ1-1
cdr3_nt: TGTGCCAGCAGCTTAGAGGCTGAAGCTTTCTTT
cdr3_aa: CASSLEAEAFF

v_call: TRBV7-2
clone_size: many
d_call: TRBD1
j_call: TRBJ1-4
cdr3_nt: TGTGCCAGCAGCTCCGGGACAGGTGGCGAAAAACTGTTTTTT
cdr3_aa: CASSSGTGGEKLFF

v_call: TRBV5-1
clone_size: many
d_call: NA
j_call: TRBJ2-1
cdr3_nt: TGCGCCAGCAGCATGAGCGGGCCTTCTTACAATGAGCAGTTCTTC
cdr3_aa: CASSMSGPSYNEQFF

v_call: TRBV19
clone_size: many
d_call: NA
j_call: TRBJ2-2
cdr3_nt: TGTGCCAGTAGTGTACGGGGGCGAGCCGGGGAGCTGTTTTTT
cdr3_aa: CASSVRGRAGELFF

v_call: TRBV14
clone_size: many
d_call: NA
j_call: TRBJ1-4
cdr3_nt: TGTGCCAGCAGCCAATCCGCTCCGGGGGGTGAAAAACTGTTTTTT
cdr3_aa: CASSQSAPGGEKLFF

v_call: TRBV5-1
clone_size: many
d_call: TRBD1
j_call: TRBJ2-3
cdr3_nt: TGCGCCAGCAGCTTGGCGACCGGGACAGTGACAGATACGCAGTATTTT
cdr3_aa: CASSLATGTVTDTQYF

v_call: TRBV29-1
clone_size: many
d_call: NA
j_call: TRBJ1-3
cdr3_nt: TGCAGCGTTCGGTTCAGCTCTGGAAACACCATATATTTT
cdr3_aa: CSVRFSSGNTIYF

v_call: TRBV6-1
clone_size: many
d_call: TRBD2
j_call: TRBJ2-3
cdr3_nt: TGTGCCAGCAGTGGGGGACTAGCGGGAGTCGCAGATACGCAGTATTTT
cdr3_aa: CASSGGLAGVADTQYF

v_call: TRBV29-1
clone_size: NA
d_call: NA
j_call: TRBJ2-3
cdr3_nt: TGCAGCGTTGACAAGGGCACAGATACGCAGTATTTT
cdr3_aa: CSVDKGTDTQYF

v_call: TRBV20-1
clone_size: many
d_call: TRBD2
j_call: TRBJ2-7
cdr3_nt: TGCAGTGCTAGCGGGAGGAGGAACGAGCAGTACTTC
cdr3_aa: CSASGRRNEQYF

v_call: TRBV20-1
clone_size: many
d_call: NA
j_call: TRBJ1-2
cdr3_nt: TGCAGTGCCCCGGACACAGCTAACTATGGCTACACCTTC
cdr3_aa: CSAPDTANYGYTF

v_call: TRBV12-3/TRBV12-4
clone_size: many
d_call: TRBD1
j_call: TRBJ1-1
cdr3_nt: TGTGCCAGCAGTATCCGGGACAGGGCCACTGAAGCTTTCTTT
cdr3_aa: CASSIRDRATEAFF

v_call: TRBV5-1
clone_size: many
d_call: NA
j_call: TRBJ1-1
cdr3_nt: TGCGCCAGCAGCTTGTTACAAATTGGGACTGAAGCTTTCTTT
cdr3_aa: CASSLLQIGTEAFF

v_call: TRBV3-1
clone_size: many
d_call: NA
j_call: TRBJ2-5
cdr3_nt: TGTGCCAGCCACGGGGAGACCCAGTACTTC
cdr3_aa: CASHGETQYF

v_call: TRBV7-9
clone_size: many
d_call: NA
j_call: TRBJ1-3
cdr3_nt: TGTGCCAGCAGCCGACGGGAAACATCGGGAAACACCATATATTTT
cdr3_aa: CASSRRETSGNTIYF

v_call: TRBV20-1
clone_size: many
d_call: NA
j_call: TRBJ2-3
cdr3_nt: TGCAGTGCCCAAGAGGGCTCCCGGGGGGATACGCAGTATTTT
cdr3_aa: CSAQEGSRGDTQYF

v_call: TRBV7-2
clone_size: once
d_call: TRBD1
j_call: TRBJ2-1
cdr3_nt: TGTGCCAGCAGCCAGGGGGGACAGGGGAATGAGCAGTTCTTC
cdr3_aa: CASSQGGQGNEQFF

v_call: TRBV28
clone_size: many
d_call: NA
j_call: TRBJ2-7
cdr3_nt: TGTGCCAGCAAGGTGCTGACAGGCGAGCAGTACTTC
cdr3_aa: CASKVLTGEQYF

v_call: TRBV12-3/TRBV12-4
clone_size: once
d_call: TRBD1
j_call: TRBJ2-1
cdr3_nt: TGTGCCAGCAGCCAAGGGTTCTCCGGGACAGGGGGTAATGAGCAGTTCTTC
cdr3_aa: CASSQGFSGTGGNEQFF

v_call: TRBV30
clone_size: many
d_call: NA
j_call: TRBJ1-4
cdr3_nt: TGTGCCTGGAGTAAGGGGACAACTAATGAAAAACTGTTTTTT
cdr3_aa: CAWSKGTTNEKLFF

v_call: TRBV5-1
clone_size: many
d_call: NA
j_call: TRBJ2-7
cdr3_nt: TGCGCCAGCAGGCTGGGAAGCGGCTCCTACGAGCAGTACTTC
cdr3_aa: CASRLGSGSYEQYF

v_call: TRBV3-1
clone_size: many
d_call: NA
j_call: TRBJ1-1
cdr3_nt: TGTGCCAGCAGCCAGACGGGACTAGCGAACACTGAAGCTTTCTTT
cdr3_aa: CASSQTGLANTEAFF

v_call: TRBV29-1
clone_size: many
d_call: TRBD1
j_call: TRBJ2-7
cdr3_nt: TGCAGCGTTACCGGGACAGGGGGTTCCTACGAGCAGTACTTC
cdr3_aa: CSVTGTGGSYEQYF

v_call: TRBV7-6
clone_size: many
d_call: NA
j_call: TRBJ2-3
cdr3_nt: TGTGCCAGCAGCCCAAGTAACTCAGGCGCAGATACGCAGTATTTT
cdr3_aa: CASSPSNSGADTQYF

v_call: TRBV18
clone_size: many
d_call: NA
j_call: TRBJ2-5
cdr3_nt: TGTGCCAGCTCACCACCTTCAGCAGAGACCCAGTACTTC
cdr3_aa: CASSPPSAETQYF

v_call: TRBV20-1
clone_size: many
d_call: TRBD1
j_call: TRBJ2-3
cdr3_nt: TGCAGTGGTGGACCGGGACAGGATGAAACAGATACGCAGTATTTT
cdr3_aa: CSGGPGQDETDTQYF

v_call: TRBV28
clone_size: many
d_call: TRBD2
j_call: TRBJ2-3
cdr3_nt: TGTGCCAGCAGTTTTCGGGGTAGCGGGAGTCAATATACGCAGTATTTT
cdr3_aa: CASSFRGSGSQYTQYF

v_call: TRBV12-3/TRBV12-4
clone_size: many
d_call: TRBD2
j_call: TRBJ2-3
cdr3_nt: TGTGCCAGCAGGAGTGGCGGGAGAGTAGAAGATACGCAGTATTTT
cdr3_aa: CASRSGGRVEDTQYF

v_call: TRBV27
clone_size: many
d_call: NA
j_call: TRBJ2-7
cdr3_nt: TGTGCCAGCAGTTCCCTCGACACCGTCGGCGAGCAGTACTTC
cdr3_aa: CASSSLDTVGEQYF

v_call: TRBV24-1
clone_size: many
d_call: NA
j_call: TRBJ1-5
cdr3_nt: TGTGCCACCAGTGACCCAGGGTCCGGTCAGCCCCAGCATTTT
cdr3_aa: CATSDPGSGQPQHF

v_call: TRBV4-1
clone_size: few
d_call: TRBD1
j_call: TRBJ1-2
cdr3_nt: TGCGCCAGCAGCCAAGAGACGACAGGGATCGGCTACACCTTC
cdr3_aa: CASSQETTGIGYTF

v_call: TRBV20-1
clone_size: many
d_call: NA
j_call: TRBJ2-1
cdr3_nt: TGCAGTGCTAGCCCCAGCAGCAATGAGCAGTTCTTC
cdr3_aa: CSASPSSNEQFF

v_call: TRBV6-5
clone_size: many
d_call: TRBD1
j_call: TRBJ2-7
cdr3_nt: TGTGCCAGCGCTTCTGTTGGGACAGGGAAGGTCGAGCAGTACTTC
cdr3_aa: CASASVGTGKVEQYF

v_call: TRBV2
clone_size: many
d_call: NA
j_call: TRBJ2-2
cdr3_nt: TGTGCCAGCAAGCAGGCGTCCAGGTCGAACACCGGGGAGCTGTTTTTT
cdr3_aa: CASKQASRSNTGELFF

v_call: TRBV27
clone_size: many
d_call: TRBD2
j_call: TRBJ2-2
cdr3_nt: TGTGCCAGCAGGCTCTTAGGGACTACAGCAACGAACACCGGGGAGCTGTTTTTT
cdr3_aa: CASRLLGTTATNTGELFF

v_call: TRBV18
clone_size: few
d_call: NA
j_call: TRBJ2-2
cdr3_nt: TGTGCCAGCTCACCGAGGGAGGAGCTGTTTTTT
cdr3_aa: CASSPREELFF